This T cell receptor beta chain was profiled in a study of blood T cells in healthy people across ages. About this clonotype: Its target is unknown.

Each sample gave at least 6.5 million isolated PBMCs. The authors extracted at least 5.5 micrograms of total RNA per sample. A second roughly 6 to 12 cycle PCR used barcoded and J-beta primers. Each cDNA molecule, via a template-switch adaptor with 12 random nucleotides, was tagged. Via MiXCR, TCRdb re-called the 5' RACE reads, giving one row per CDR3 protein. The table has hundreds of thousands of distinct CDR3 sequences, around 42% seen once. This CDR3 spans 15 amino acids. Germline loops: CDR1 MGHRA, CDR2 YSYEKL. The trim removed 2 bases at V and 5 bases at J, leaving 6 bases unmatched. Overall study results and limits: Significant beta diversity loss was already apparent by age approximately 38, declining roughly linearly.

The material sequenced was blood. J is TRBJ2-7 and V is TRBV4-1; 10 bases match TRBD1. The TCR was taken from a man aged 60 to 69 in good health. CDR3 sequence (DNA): TGCGCCAGCAGCCAACTGACAGGGGGCTTCGACGAGCAGTACTTC. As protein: CASSQLTGGFDEQYF.